This TCR beta chain appears in the sequencing data of a study of vaccination and CD4 T cells after COVID-19. The wider study: Overlapping spike peptides served as the stimulus for the cells. These peptides came from SARS-CoV-2 and from the common cold coronaviruses HCoV-NL63, HCoV-OC43 and HCoV-229E.

Documented treatment: approximately nine-day PBMC culture with coronavirus spike peptide pools or control peptides (ViraFEST assay). The collection of CD4+ T cells from the unexposed donor took place before the COVID-19 pandemic (2011-2018). Wells that each held a few million PBMCs were cultured with roughly 9.8 IU/ml IL-2 and about 10 ug/ml peptide pools. About this clonotype: Its antigen is as yet unknown.

Oncomine TCR Beta short-read sequencing was applied to DNA from cultured CD4+ T cells. Each CDR3 protein gets one entry after TCRdb re-called the PCR reads with MiXCR. The sample carries several thousand distinct CDR3 sequences, approximately 44% recorded once. The CDR3 sequence is 14 residues long. Trimming removed 4 bases at V and 8 bases at J, with 15 bases between. From germline, CDR1 is SSHAT and CDR2 FNYEAQ (reference sequence). Specimen: CD4+ T cells from blood, cultured in vitro. The receptor comes from a human donor in good health. The chain has TRBV7-7 and TRBJ2-1; D not certain. The CDR3 nucleotides read TGTGCCAGCAGCTCACTTGGCTCCATCTATGAGCAGTTCTTC. This translates into CASSSLGSIYEQFF.